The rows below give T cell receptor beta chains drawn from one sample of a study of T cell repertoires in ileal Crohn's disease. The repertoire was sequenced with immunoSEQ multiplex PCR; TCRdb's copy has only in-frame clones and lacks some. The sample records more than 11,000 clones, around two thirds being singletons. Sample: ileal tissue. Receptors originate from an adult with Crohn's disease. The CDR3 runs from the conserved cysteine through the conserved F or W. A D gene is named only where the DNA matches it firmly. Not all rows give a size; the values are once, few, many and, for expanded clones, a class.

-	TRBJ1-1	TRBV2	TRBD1	CASSIRGGAEAFF	TGTGCCAGCAGTATCAGGGGGGGGGCTGAAGCTTTCTTT
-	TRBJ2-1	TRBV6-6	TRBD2	CASSYPPSGGYNEQFF	TGTGCCAGCAGTTATCCGCCTAGCGGGGGATACAATGAGCAGTTCTTC
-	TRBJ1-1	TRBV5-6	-	CASRFLTQEGAEAFF	TGTGCCAGCCGCTTCTTAACCCAGGAAGGGGCTGAAGCTTTCTTT
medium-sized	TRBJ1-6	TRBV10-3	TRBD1	CAISETSGGDSPLHF	TGTGCCATCAGTGAGACCTCAGGGGGTGATTCACCCCTCCACTTT
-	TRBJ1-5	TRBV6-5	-	CASSYVRGRAQHF	TGTGCCAGCAGTTACGTCCGAGGGAGGGCCCAGCATTTT
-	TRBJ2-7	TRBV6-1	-	CASSARGVYEQYF	TGTGCCAGCAGTGCCAGGGGGGTTTACGAGCAGTACTTC
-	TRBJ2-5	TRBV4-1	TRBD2	CASSRSGGVQETQYF	TGCGCCAGCAGCCGCTCTGGGGGGGTCCAAGAGACCCAGTACTTC
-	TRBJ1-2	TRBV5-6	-	CASSLLQINNYGYTF	TGTGCCAGCAGCTTGCTACAGATAAATAACTATGGCTACACCTTC
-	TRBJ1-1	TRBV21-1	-	CASSKVKGQGKEWGTEAFF	TGTGCCAGCAGCAAAGTTAAGGGACAGGGAAAAGAGTGGGGCACTGAAGCTTTCTTT
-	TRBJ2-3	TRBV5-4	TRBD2	CASSLAGGSSTDTQYF	TGTGCCAGCAGCTTAGCGGGGGGAAGTAGCACAGATACGCAGTATTTT
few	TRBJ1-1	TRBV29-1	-	CSVELGRGGTEAFF	TGCAGCGTTGAATTGGGGAGGGGAGGGACTGAAGCTTTCTTT
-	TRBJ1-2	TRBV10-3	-	CAIAAGQLNGYTF	TGTGCCATAGCCGCCGGACAACTAAATGGCTACACCTTC
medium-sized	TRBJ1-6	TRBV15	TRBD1	CATSFRDRGRNSPLHF	TGTGCCACCAGCTTCCGGGACAGGGGTCGTAATTCACCCCTCCACTTT
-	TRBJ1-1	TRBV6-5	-	CASSSGADTEAFF	TGTGCCAGCAGCTCAGGGGCAGACACTGAAGCTTTCTTT
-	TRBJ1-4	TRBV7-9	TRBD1	CASSDRDRVNEKLFF	TGTGCCAGCAGCGACCGGGACAGGGTTAATGAAAAACTGTTTTTT
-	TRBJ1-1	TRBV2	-	CASSLQGLNTEAFF	TGTGCCAGCAGTCTACAGGGATTAAACACTGAAGCTTTCTTT
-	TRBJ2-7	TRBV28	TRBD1	CASNRPHGTGGAYEQYF	TGTGCCAGCAACCGTCCTCACGGGACAGGGGGGGCCTACGAGCAGTACTTC
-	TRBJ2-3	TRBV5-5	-	CASSSGGVTDTQYF	TGTGCCAGCAGCTCGGGCGGGGTGACAGATACGCAGTATTTT
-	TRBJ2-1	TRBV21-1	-	CASSKGDCSSYNEQFF	TGTGCCAGCAGCAAAGGTGACTGTAGCTCCTACAATGAGCAGTTCTTC
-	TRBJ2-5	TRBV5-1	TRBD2	CASISGGAGETQYF	TGCGCCAGCATTAGCGGGGGGGCCGGGGAGACCCAGTACTTC
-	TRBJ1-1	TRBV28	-	CASRRTGNTEAFF	TGTGCCAGCAGGAGAACAGGGAACACTGAAGCTTTCTTT
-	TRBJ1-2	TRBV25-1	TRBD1	CASSGQGPNYGYTF	TGTGCCAGCTCTGGACAGGGACCGAACTATGGCTACACCTTC
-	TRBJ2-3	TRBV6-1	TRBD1	CASSDTGGVGTQYF	TGTGCCAGCAGTGATACAGGGGGCGTAGGGACGCAGTATTTT
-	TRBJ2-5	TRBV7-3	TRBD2	CASSPTASGGSETQYF	TGTGCCAGCAGCCCGACCGCTAGCGGGGGGTCGGAGACCCAGTACTTC
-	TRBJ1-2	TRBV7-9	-	CASSLVSKNYGYTF	TGTGCCAGCAGCTTAGTATCAAAGAACTATGGCTACACCTTC
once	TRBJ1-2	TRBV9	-	CASSPSGGQDYGYTF	TGTGCCAGCAGCCCAAGTGGGGGGCAGGACTATGGCTACACCTTC
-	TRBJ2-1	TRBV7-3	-	CASPGGPTNEQFF	TGTGCCAGCCCAGGAGGGCCTACGAATGAGCAGTTCTTC
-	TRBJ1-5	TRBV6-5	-	CASSYSPNQPQHF	TGTGCCAGCAGTTACTCACCGAATCAGCCCCAGCATTTT
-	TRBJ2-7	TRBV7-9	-	CASSLGGWSVFNEQYF	TGTGCCAGCAGCTTAGGAGGTTGGTCGGTATTTAACGAGCAGTACTTC
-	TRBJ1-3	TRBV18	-	CASSPAGGNTIYF	TGTGCCAGCTCACCAGCCGGGGGAAACACCATATATTTT
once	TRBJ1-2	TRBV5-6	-	CASSLQGNYGYTF	TGTGCCAGCAGCTTGCAGGGTAACTATGGCTACACCTTC
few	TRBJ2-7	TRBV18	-	CASSPGRSSYEQYF	TGTGCCAGCTCACCAGGCCGGAGCTCCTACGAGCAGTACTTC
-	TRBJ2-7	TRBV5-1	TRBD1	CASSLEDRGYEQYF	TGCGCCAGCAGCTTGGAGGACAGGGGCTACGAGCAGTACTTC
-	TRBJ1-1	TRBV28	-	CASSWASTEAFF	TGTGCCAGCAGCTGGGCCAGCACTGAAGCTTTCTTT
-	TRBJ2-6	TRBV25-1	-	CASSEAGAHSGANVLTF	TGTGCCAGCAGTGAAGCGGGGGCTCACTCTGGGGCCAACGTCCTGACTTTC
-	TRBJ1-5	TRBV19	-	CASSMGRDQPQHF	TGTGCCAGTAGTATGGGAAGGGATCAGCCCCAGCATTTT
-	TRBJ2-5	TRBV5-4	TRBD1	CASSLPGQQETQYF	TGTGCCAGCAGCTTGCCGGGACAGCAAGAGACCCAGTACTTC
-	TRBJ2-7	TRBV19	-	CASSSSQGVYEQYF	TGTGCCAGTAGTAGTTCACAGGGTGTGTACGAGCAGTACTTC
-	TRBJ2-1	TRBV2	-	CASSGGRFLGNEQFF	TGTGCCAGCAGTGGGGGTCGCTTCTTAGGGAATGAGCAGTTCTTC
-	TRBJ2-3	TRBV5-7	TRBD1	CASRPGQGSTDTQYF	TGTGCCAGCAGACCGGGACAGGGGAGCACAGATACGCAGTATTTT
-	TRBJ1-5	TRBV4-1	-	CASSLQTGNQPQHF	TGCGCCAGCAGCCTTCAAACCGGTAATCAGCCCCAGCATTTT
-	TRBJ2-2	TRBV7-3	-	CAGNDRYPGELFF	TGTGCCGGAAACGACAGATATCCCGGGGAGCTGTTTTTT
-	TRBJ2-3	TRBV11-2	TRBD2	CASSEWGNSGGTDTQYF	TGTGCCAGCAGCGAATGGGGAAATAGCGGGGGAACAGATACGCAGTATTTT
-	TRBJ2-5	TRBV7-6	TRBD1	CASSLGIQGMETQYF	TGTGCCAGCAGCTTAGGTATACAGGGGATGGAGACCCAGTACTTC
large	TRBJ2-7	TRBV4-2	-	CASSQDAGASYEQYF	TGTGCCAGCAGCCAGGACGCCGGGGCGAGCTACGAGCAGTACTTC
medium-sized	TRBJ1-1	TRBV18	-	CASSRQDDTEAFF	TGTGCCAGCTCACGACAGGATGACACTGAAGCTTTCTTT